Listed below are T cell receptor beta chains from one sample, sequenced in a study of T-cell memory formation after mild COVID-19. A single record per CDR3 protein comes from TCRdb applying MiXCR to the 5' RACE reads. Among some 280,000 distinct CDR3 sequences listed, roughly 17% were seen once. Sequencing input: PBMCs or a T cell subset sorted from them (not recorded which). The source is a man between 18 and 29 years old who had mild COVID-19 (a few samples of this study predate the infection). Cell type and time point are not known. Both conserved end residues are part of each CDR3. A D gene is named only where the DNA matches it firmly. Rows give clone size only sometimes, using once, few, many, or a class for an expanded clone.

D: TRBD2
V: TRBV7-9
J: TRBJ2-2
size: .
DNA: TGTGCCAGCAGCCCGGGACTAGAAAACACCGGGGAGCTGTTTTTT
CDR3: CASSPGLENTGELFF

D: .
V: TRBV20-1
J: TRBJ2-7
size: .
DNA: TGCAGTGCTTCCCGGACAGCAAGCTCCTACGAGCAGTACTTC
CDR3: CSASRTASSYEQYF

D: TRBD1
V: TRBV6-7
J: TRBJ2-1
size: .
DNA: TGTGCCAGCAGTTACTTCCCGGGACAGGGTGGTTATGAGCAGTTCTTC
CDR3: CASSYFPGQGGYEQFF

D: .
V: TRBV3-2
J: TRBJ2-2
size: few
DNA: TGTGCCAGCAGCCGCCAGAGAAGGCAGGGGAGCGATTGGAACACCGGGGAGCTGTTTTTT
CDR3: CASSRQRRQGSDWNTGELFF

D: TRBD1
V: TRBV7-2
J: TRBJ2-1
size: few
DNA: TGTGCCAGCAGTCCCACGACAGGGTTCAATGAGCAGTTCTTC
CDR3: CASSPTTGFNEQFF

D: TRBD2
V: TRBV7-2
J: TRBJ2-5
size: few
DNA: TGTGCCAGCAGCTTGACTAGCGGGGCGTACCAAGAGACCCAGTACTTC
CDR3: CASSLTSGAYQETQYF

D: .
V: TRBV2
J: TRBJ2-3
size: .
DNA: TGTGCCAGCAGTGACAGGTTGAGCACAGATACGCAGTATTTT
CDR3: CASSDRLSTDTQYF

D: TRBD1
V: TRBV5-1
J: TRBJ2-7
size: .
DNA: TGCGCCAGCAGCGTCGGACAGGGTGGGGAGCAGTACTTC
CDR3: CASSVGQGGEQYF

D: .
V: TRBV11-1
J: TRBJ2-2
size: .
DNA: TGTGCCAGCAGCTTAGAAAGTGGCGGAACCGGGGAGCTGTTTTTT
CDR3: CASSLESGGTGELFF

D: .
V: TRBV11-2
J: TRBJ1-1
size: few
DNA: TGTGCCAGCAGCTTAGACGGGTGGGGCACTGAAGCTTTCTTT
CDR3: CASSLDGWGTEAFF

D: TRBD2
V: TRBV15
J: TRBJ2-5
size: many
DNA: TGTGCCACCAGACTAGCGGGGGAAGAGACCCAGTACTTC
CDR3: CATRLAGEETQYF

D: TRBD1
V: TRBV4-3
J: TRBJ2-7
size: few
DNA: TGCGCCAGCAGCCAAGATGCGACGGGACAGAGTTCCTACGAGCAGTACTTC
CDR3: CASSQDATGQSSYEQYF

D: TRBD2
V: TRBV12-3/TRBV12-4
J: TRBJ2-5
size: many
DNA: TGTGCCAGCCGTCTGACTAGCGGTGGCTGGGAGACCCAGTACTTC
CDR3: CASRLTSGGWETQYF

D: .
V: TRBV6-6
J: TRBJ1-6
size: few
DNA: TGTGCCAGCAGTAGCGGGGCGGCGAATTCACCCCTCCACTTT
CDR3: CASSSGAANSPLHF

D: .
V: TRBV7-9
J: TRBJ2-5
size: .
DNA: TGTGCCAGCAGGGCGGGACAAGAGACCCAGTACTTC
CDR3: CASRAGQETQYF

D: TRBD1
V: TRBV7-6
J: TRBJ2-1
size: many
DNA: TGTGCCAGCAGCCCAGGGGGCGCTTACAATGAGCAGTTCTTC
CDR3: CASSPGGAYNEQFF

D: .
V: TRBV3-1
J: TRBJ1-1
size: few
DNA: TGTGCCAGCAGCCATGGCCGAGTGGGCAACACTGAAGCTTTCTTT
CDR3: CASSHGRVGNTEAFF

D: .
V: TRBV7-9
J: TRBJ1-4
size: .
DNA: TGTGCCAGCAGCCTAGGCCCGGGGGCGGCTGAAAAACTGTTTTTT
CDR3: CASSLGPGAAEKLFF

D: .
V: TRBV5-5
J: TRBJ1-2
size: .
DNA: TGTGCCAGCAGCTTGATGGATAACTATGGCTACACCTTC
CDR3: CASSLMDNYGYTF

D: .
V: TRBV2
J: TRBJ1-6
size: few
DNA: TGTGCCAGCGAGGGGGGGAGAGCACCCCTCCACTTT
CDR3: CASEGGRAPLHF

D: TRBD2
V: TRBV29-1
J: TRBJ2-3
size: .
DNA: TGCAGCTCCTGGGGAGGGTTCAGGACAGATACGCAGTATTTT
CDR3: CSSWGGFRTDTQYF

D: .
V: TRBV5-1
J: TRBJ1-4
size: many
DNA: TGCGCCAGCAGCTTGGCGGGATCAACTAATGAAAAACTGTTTTTT
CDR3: CASSLAGSTNEKLFF

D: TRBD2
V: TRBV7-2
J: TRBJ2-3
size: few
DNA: TGTGCCAGCAGCTCAAGGACTAGTAGCACAGATACGCAGTATTTT
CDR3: CASSSRTSSTDTQYF

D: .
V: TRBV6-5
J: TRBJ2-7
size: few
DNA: TGTGCCAGCAGTATCCGTGCGGGGTCCTACGAGCAGTACTTC
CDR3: CASSIRAGSYEQYF

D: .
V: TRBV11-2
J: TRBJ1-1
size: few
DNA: TGTGCCAGCAGCTTCCAGGTTAGCACTGAAGCTTTCTTT
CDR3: CASSFQVSTEAFF

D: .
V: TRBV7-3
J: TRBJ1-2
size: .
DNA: TGTGCCAGCAGTTTCGCCGGGGACCCCGGGAGCTACACCTTC
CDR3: CASSFAGDPGSYTF

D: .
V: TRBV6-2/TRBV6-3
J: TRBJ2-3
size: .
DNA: TGTGCCAGCAGTTACTCCGGGGAAACAGATACGCAGTATTTT
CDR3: CASSYSGETDTQYF

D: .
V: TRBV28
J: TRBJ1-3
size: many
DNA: TGTGCCAGCATCGGGGGGTGGCCTGGAAACACCATATATTTT
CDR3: CASIGGWPGNTIYF

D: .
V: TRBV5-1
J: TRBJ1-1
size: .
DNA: TGCGCCAGCAGCTTGGAGCGGGTTGGCTCCACTGAAGCTTTCTTT
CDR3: CASSLERVGSTEAFF

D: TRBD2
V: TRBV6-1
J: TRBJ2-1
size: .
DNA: TGTGCCAGCAGCCGGACTAGCCTGGGTGAGCAGTTCTTC
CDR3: CASSRTSLGEQFF

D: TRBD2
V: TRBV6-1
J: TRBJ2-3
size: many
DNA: TGTGCCAGCAGTGAAGGGACTAGCGGGGGGGCAGATACGCAGTATTTT
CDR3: CASSEGTSGGADTQYF

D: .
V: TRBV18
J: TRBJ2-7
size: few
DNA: TGTGCCAGCTCACCCGCCAGGCATGACTCCTACGAGCAGTACTTC
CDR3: CASSPARHDSYEQYF